These T cell receptor beta chains were read from a single sample in a study of CD8 T cells in ankylosing spondylitis. TCRdb called the 5' RACE reads again in MiXCR, with one record for every CDR3 protein. The data contain roughly 370,000 distinct CDR3 sequences, about a fifth of them singletons. Sequencing used blood, either unsorted or a sorted T cell fraction (not recorded which). Receptors originate from a male donor with ankylosing spondylitis. Each CDR3 is given with its conserved first and last residue. The D gene is left open where the match is weak. Rows give clone size only sometimes, using once, few, many, or a class for an expanded clone.

clone size: .
D gene: TRBD2
J gene: TRBJ2-7
V gene: TRBV5-1
CDR3 DNA: TGCGCCAGCAGCTTGCTGGCGGGAGACCACGAGCAGTACTTC
CDR3 protein: CASSLLAGDHEQYF

clone size: few
D gene: TRBD2
J gene: TRBJ2-5
V gene: TRBV12-3/TRBV12-4
CDR3 DNA: TGTGCCAGCAGATTAGCGGGAGTGGGGAGGGAGACCCAGTACTTC
CDR3 protein: CASRLAGVGRETQYF

clone size: few
D gene: .
J gene: TRBJ2-1
V gene: TRBV7-2
CDR3 DNA: TGTGCCAGCAGCTTAGCTCTGTTTGACAATGAGCAGTTCTTC
CDR3 protein: CASSLALFDNEQFF

clone size: few
D gene: TRBD2
J gene: TRBJ2-1
V gene: TRBV28
CDR3 DNA: TGTGCCACCTCAACCATAGCGGGGGTAGGGGTATACAATGAGCAGTTCTTC
CDR3 protein: CATSTIAGVGVYNEQFF

clone size: few
D gene: .
J gene: TRBJ2-7
V gene: TRBV20-1
CDR3 DNA: TGCAGTGCTAGAGCTACGACCGGGGGCTCCTACGAGCAGTACTTC
CDR3 protein: CSARATTGGSYEQYF

clone size: .
D gene: .
J gene: TRBJ1-2
V gene: TRBV6-2/TRBV6-3
CDR3 DNA: TGTGCCAGCAATAGCTTGGTTCGTGGCTACACCTTC
CDR3 protein: CASNSLVRGYTF

clone size: .
D gene: TRBD2
J gene: TRBJ2-2
V gene: TRBV7-2
CDR3 DNA: TGTGCCAGCAGCCGAGGTCCTAGCGGAAACACCGGGGAGCTGTTTTTT
CDR3 protein: CASSRGPSGNTGELFF

clone size: .
D gene: .
J gene: TRBJ2-7
V gene: TRBV7-9
CDR3 DNA: TGTGCCAGCAGCTCCGGGTCAAGCTCCTACGAGCAGTACTTC
CDR3 protein: CASSSGSSSYEQYF

clone size: many
D gene: .
J gene: TRBJ2-1
V gene: TRBV4-2
CDR3 DNA: TGTGCCAGCAGCCAAGATCCCGGACTGGGGTCCAATGAGCAGTTCTTC
CDR3 protein: CASSQDPGLGSNEQFF

clone size: many
D gene: .
J gene: TRBJ1-5
V gene: TRBV2
CDR3 DNA: TGTGCCAGCGGTCGAAAGTGGTCGGCTGTCAGCAATCAGCCCCAGCATTTT
CDR3 protein: CASGRKWSAVSNQPQHF

clone size: .
D gene: .
J gene: TRBJ1-3
V gene: TRBV29-1
CDR3 DNA: TGCAGTGTCCAGACTGGAAACACCATATATTTT
CDR3 protein: CSVQTGNTIYF

clone size: .
D gene: TRBD2
J gene: TRBJ2-5
V gene: TRBV3-1
CDR3 DNA: TGTGCCAGCAGCTCCGTGCGGGAGATAGAGACCCAGTACTTC
CDR3 protein: CASSSVREIETQYF

clone size: .
D gene: TRBD2
J gene: TRBJ2-3
V gene: TRBV29-1
CDR3 DNA: TGCAGCGCAAGAGGACTAGCGGGAGTGGGGGGGGATACGCAGTATTTT
CDR3 protein: CSARGLAGVGGDTQYF

clone size: once
D gene: TRBD2
J gene: TRBJ2-5
V gene: TRBV7-8
CDR3 DNA: TGTGCCAGCAGCTTAGCGGGACTAGCGGGAGCTCAGACCCAGTACTTC
CDR3 protein: CASSLAGLAGAQTQYF

clone size: few
D gene: .
J gene: TRBJ2-3
V gene: TRBV5-1
CDR3 DNA: TGCGCCAGCTTTGTACGCACAGATACGCAGTATTTT
CDR3 protein: CASFVRTDTQYF

clone size: few
D gene: .
J gene: TRBJ2-1
V gene: TRBV29-1
CDR3 DNA: TGCAGCGTTGAAGGCCAGAAAAACAATGAGCAGTTCTTC
CDR3 protein: CSVEGQKNNEQFF

clone size: .
D gene: .
J gene: TRBJ2-2
V gene: TRBV19
CDR3 DNA: TGTGCCAGTAGTAAAGGTCCGGATCCAGCGGGCAACACCGGGGAGCTGTTTTTT
CDR3 protein: CASSKGPDPAGNTGELFF

clone size: .
D gene: TRBD2
J gene: TRBJ2-4
V gene: TRBV20-1
CDR3 DNA: TGCAGTGTGTTTAGCGGCGGGAGGGTCAAAAACATTCAGTACTTC
CDR3 protein: CSVFSGGRVKNIQYF

clone size: .
D gene: .
J gene: TRBJ1-2
V gene: TRBV12-3/TRBV12-4
CDR3 DNA: TGTGCCAGCAGTCGGCTACAGGGCAACTATGGCTACACCTTC
CDR3 protein: CASSRLQGNYGYTF

clone size: .
D gene: .
J gene: TRBJ1-1
V gene: TRBV7-9
CDR3 DNA: TGTGCCAGCAGCTTAGCGCCATGGGAGGCTTTCTTT
CDR3 protein: CASSLAPWEAFF

clone size: .
D gene: TRBD1
J gene: TRBJ2-7
V gene: TRBV12-3/TRBV12-4
CDR3 DNA: TGTGCCAGCAGACCGACAGGGCGAACCTACGAGCAGTACTTC
CDR3 protein: CASRPTGRTYEQYF

clone size: few
D gene: .
J gene: TRBJ2-1
V gene: TRBV7-2
CDR3 DNA: TGTGCCAGCAGCGTAATCCCCGCGGTTCAGAAGTTCTTC
CDR3 protein: CASSVIPAVQKFF

clone size: .
D gene: .
J gene: TRBJ1-3
V gene: TRBV27
CDR3 DNA: TGTGCCAGCAGTTTAAGGGCAGCTGGAAACACCATATATTTT
CDR3 protein: CASSLRAAGNTIYF

clone size: .
D gene: .
J gene: TRBJ1-5
V gene: TRBV20-1
CDR3 DNA: TGCAGTGCAGGCCCGGCAGGGTTTTATAGCAATCAGCCCCAGCATTTT
CDR3 protein: CSAGPAGFYSNQPQHF